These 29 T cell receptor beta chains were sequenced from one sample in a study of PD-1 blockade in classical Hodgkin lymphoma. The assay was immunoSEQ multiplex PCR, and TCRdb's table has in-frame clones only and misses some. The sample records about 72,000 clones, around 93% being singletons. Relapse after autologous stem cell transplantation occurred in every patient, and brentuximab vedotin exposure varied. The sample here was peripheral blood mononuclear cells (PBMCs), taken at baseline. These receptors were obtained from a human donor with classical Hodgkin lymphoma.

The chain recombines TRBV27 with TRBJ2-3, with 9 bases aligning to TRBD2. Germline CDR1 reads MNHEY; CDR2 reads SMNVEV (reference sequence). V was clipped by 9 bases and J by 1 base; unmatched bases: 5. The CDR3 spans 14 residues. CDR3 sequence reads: CASWREGRTDTQYF. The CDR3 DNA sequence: TGTGCCAGTTGGCGGGAGGGTCGCACAGATACGCAGTATTTT.

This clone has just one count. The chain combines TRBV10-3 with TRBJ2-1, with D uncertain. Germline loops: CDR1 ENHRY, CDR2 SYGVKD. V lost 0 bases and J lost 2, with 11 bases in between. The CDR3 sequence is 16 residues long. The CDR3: CAISESALPPYNEQFF. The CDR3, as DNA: TGTGCCATCAGTGAGTCTGCACTTCCCCCCTACAATGAGCAGTTCTTC.

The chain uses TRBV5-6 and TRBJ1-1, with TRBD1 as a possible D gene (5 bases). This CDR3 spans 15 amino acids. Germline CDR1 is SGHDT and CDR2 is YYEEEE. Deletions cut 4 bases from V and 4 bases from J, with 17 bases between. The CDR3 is CASSPDGGVGTEAFF. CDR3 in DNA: TGTGCCAGCAGCCCGGACGGGGGAGTGGGCACTGAAGCTTTCTTT.

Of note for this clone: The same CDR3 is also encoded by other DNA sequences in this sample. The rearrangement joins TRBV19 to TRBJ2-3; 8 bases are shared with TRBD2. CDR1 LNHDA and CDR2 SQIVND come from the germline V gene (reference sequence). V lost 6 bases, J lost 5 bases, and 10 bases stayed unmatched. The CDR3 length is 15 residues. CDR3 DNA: TGTGCCAGTAGGTCGGGAGAAGCGGGAGTAGATACGCAGTATTTT. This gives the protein CASRSGEAGVDTQYF. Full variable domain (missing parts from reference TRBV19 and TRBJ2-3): DGGITQSPKYLFRKEGQNVTLSCEQNLNHDAMYWYRQDPGQGLRLIYYSQIVNDFQKGDIAEGYSVSREKKESFPLTVTSAQKNPTAFYLCASRSGEAGVDTQYFGPGTRLTVL.

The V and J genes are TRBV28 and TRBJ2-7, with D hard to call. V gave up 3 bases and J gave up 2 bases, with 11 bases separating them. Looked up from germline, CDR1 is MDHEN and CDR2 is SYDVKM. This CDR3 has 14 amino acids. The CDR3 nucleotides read TGTGCCAGCAGTTTTCGCTCCATAACCTACGAGCAGTACTTC. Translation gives CASSFRSITYEQYF.

DNA of the CDR3: TGTGCCAGCACCGGCCTAGCGGGTTCCTACAATGAGCAGTTCTTC. Its translation is CASTGLAGSYNEQFF. This chain joins TRBV27 and TRBJ2-1; 8 bases fit TRBD2. V was pared by 7 bases and J by 1 base, with 6 bases of the junction left unmatched. Per the germline V gene, CDR1 is MNHEY and CDR2 is SMNVEV (reference sequence). The CDR3 is made up of 15 amino acids.

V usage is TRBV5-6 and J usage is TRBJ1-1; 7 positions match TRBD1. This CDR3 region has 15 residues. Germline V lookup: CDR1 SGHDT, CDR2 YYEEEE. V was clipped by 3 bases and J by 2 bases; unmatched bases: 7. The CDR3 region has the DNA TGTGCCAGCAGCTCAAGACAGGGATTAAACACTGAAGCTTTCTTT. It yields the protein CASSSRQGLNTEAFF.

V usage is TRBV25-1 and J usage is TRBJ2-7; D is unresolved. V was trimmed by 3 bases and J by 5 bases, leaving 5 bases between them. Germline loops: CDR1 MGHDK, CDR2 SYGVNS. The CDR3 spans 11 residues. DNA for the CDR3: TGTGCCAGCAGTGACTTGAACGAGCAGTACTTC. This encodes CASSDLNEQYF.

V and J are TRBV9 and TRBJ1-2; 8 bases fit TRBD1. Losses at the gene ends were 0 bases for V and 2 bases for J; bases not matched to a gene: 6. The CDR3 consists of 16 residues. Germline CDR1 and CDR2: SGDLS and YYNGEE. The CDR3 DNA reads TGTGCCAGCAGCGTAGGTCCCACAGGGGGAAACTATGGCTACACCTTC. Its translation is CASSVGPTGGNYGYTF.

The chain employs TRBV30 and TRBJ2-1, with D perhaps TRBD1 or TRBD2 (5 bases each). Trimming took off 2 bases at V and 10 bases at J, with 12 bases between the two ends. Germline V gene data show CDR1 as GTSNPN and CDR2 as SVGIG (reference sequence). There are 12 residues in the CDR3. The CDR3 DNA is TGTGCCTGGAGTTCTACCCGGGACGAGCAGTTCTTC. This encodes CAWSSTRDEQFF.

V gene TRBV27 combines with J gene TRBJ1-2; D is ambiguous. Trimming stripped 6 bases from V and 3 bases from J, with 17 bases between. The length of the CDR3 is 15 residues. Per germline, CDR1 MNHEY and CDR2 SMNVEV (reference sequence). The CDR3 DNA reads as TGTGCCAGCAGCCCCACTTCGAATATCTACTATGGCTACACCTTC. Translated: CASSPTSNIYYGYTF.

This CDR3 is CASSEEGGSMTDSPLHF. Written as DNA, the CDR3 is TGTGCCAGCAGTGAGGAAGGTGGCAGTATGACGGATTCACCCCTCCACTTT. This chain uses TRBV6-1 with TRBJ1-6; D is undetermined. CDR1 MNHNS and CDR2 SASEGT come from the germline V gene. Trimming shortened V by 3 bases and J by 8 bases, and 20 bases separated the two germline ends. This CDR3 spans 17 amino acids.

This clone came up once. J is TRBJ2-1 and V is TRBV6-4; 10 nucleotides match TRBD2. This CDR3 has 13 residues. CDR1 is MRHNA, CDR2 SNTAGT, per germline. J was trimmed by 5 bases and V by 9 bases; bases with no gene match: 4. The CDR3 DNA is TGTGCCAGTAAAGCGGGGGGGCACAATGAGCAGTTCTTC. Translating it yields CASKAGGHNEQFF.

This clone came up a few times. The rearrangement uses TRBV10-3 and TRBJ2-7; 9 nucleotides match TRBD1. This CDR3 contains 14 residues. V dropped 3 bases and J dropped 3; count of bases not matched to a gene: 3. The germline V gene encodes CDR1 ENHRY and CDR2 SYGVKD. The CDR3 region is CAISDTGGRYEQYF. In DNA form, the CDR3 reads TGTGCCATCAGTGACACAGGGGGCCGCTACGAGCAGTACTTC.

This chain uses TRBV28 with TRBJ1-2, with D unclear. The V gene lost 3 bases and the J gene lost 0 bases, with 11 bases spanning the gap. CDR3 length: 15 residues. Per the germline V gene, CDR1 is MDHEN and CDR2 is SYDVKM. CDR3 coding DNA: TGTGCCAGCAGTTTCGGCGCGGCAGCTAACTATGGCTACACCTTC. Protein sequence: CASSFGAAANYGYTF.

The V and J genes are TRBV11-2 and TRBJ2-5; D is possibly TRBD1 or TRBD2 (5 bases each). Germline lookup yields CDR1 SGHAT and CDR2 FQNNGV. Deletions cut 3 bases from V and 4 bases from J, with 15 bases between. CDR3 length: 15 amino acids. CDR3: CASSFGGTERETQYF. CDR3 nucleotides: TGTGCCAGCAGCTTTGGGGGTACCGAGCGAGAGACCCAGTACTTC.

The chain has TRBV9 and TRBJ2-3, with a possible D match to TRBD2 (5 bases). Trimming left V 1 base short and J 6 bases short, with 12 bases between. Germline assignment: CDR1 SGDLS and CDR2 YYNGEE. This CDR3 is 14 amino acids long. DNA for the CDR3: TGTGCCAGCAGCGTATATTCCAGAGGGGATACGCAGTATTTT. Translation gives CASSVYSRGDTQYF.

The CDR3 protein is CASSPKTGEQPQHF. Here the CDR3 DNA reads TGTGCCAGCAGCCCAAAAACAGGGGAGCAGCCCCAGCATTTT. The genes are TRBV7-8 and TRBJ1-5; 7 bases are a match to TRBD1. Germline lookup yields CDR1 SGHVS and CDR2 FQNEAQ. CDR3 length: 14 residues. Trimming at V came to 5 bases and at J to 7 bases, leaving 8 bases not matched to a gene. The whole variable domain, filled in from reference TRBV7-8 and TRBJ1-5, reads GAGVSQSPRYKVAKRGQDVALRCDPISGHVSLFWYQQALGQGPEFLTYFQNEAQLDKSGLPSDRFFAERPEGSVSTLKIQRTQQEDSAVYLCASSPKTGEQPQHFGDGTRLSIL.

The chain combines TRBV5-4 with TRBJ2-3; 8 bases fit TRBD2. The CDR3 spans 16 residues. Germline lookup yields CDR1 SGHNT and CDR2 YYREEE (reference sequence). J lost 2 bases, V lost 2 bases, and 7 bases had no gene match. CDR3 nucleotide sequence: TGTGCCAGCAGCTTCTTCCGCGGGGGGACCACAGATACGCAGTATTTT. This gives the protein CASSFFRGGTTDTQYF.

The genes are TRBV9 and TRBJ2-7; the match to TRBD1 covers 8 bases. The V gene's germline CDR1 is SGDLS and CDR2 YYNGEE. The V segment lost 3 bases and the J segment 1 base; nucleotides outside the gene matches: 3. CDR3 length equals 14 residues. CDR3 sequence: CASSEGQESYEQYF. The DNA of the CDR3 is TGTGCCAGCAGCGAGGGACAGGAATCCTACGAGCAGTACTTC.

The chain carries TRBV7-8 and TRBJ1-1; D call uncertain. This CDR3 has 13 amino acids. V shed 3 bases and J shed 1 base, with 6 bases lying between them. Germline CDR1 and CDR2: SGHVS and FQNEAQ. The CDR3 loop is CASSFTENTEAFF. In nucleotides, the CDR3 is TGTGCCAGCAGCTTTACTGAGAACACTGAAGCTTTCTTT.

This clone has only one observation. CDR3 DNA sequence: TGTGCCAGCGGGTGGGGGAACACTGAAGCTTTCTTT. Encoded protein: CASGWGNTEAFF. This chain links TRBV6-5 with TRBJ1-1; D not certain. Germline V lookup: CDR1 MNHEY, CDR2 SVGAGI. This CDR3 is built from 12 residues. Between the trimmed V and J ends, which lost 8 bases and 1 base, there was a span of 8 bases.

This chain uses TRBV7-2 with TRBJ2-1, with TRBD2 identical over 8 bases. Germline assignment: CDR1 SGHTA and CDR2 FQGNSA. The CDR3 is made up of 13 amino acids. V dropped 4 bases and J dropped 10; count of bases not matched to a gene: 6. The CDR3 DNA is TGTGCCAGCAGCTCGGGACTAGTAAAGGAGCAGTTCTTC. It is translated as CASSSGLVKEQFF.

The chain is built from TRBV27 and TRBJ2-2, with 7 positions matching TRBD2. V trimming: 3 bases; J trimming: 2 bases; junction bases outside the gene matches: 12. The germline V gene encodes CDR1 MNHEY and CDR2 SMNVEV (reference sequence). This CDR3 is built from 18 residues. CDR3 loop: CASSFVSPSGANTGELFF. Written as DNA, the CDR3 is TGTGCCAGCAGTTTTGTTTCGCCTAGCGGAGCTAACACCGGGGAGCTGTTTTTT.

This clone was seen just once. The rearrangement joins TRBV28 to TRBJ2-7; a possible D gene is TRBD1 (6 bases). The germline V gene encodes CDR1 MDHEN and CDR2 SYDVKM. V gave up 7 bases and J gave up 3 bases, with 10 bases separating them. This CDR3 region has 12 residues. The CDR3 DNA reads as TGTGCCAGCACAGGGGCAAACTACGAGCAGTACTTC. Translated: CASTGANYEQYF.

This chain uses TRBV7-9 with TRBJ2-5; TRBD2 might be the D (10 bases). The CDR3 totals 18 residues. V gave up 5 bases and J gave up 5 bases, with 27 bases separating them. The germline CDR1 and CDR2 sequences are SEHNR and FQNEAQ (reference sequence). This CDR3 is CASSPDRGASGSFETQYF. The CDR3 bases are TGTGCCAGCAGCCCAGACAGGGGGGCTAGCGGGAGTTTTGAGACCCAGTACTTC. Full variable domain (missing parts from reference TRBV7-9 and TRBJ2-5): DTGVSQNPRHKITKRGQNVTFRCDPISEHNRLYWYRQTLGQGPEFLTYFQNEAQLEKSRLLSDRFSAERPKGSFSTLEIQRTEQGDSAMYLCASSPDRGASGSFETQYFGPGTRLLVL.

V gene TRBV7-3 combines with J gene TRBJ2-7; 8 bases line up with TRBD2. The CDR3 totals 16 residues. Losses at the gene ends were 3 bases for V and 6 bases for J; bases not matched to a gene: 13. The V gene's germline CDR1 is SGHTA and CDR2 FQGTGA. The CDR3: CASSLNRGLGAFEQYF. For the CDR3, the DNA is TGTGCCAGCAGCTTGAATCGGGGACTAGGTGCGTTCGAGCAGTACTTC.

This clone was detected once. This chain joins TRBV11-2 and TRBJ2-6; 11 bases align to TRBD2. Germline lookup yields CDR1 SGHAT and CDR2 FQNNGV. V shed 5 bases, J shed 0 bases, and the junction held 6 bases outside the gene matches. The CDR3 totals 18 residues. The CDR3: CASSTRLAGSSGANVLTF. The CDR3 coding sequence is TGTGCCAGCAGCACAAGACTAGCGGGGTCCTCTGGGGCCAACGTCCTGACTTTC.

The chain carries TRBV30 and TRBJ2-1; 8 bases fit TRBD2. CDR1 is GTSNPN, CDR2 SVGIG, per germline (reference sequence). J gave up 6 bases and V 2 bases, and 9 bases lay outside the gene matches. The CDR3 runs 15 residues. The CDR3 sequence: CAWSFRSGTGNEQFF. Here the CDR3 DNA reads TGTGCCTGGAGTTTTCGTAGCGGGACGGGCAATGAGCAGTTCTTC.